This T cell receptor beta chain was obtained from a study of T cell changes during pregnancy in multiple sclerosis. CDR3 size: 15 residues. V was pared by 8 bases and J by 6 bases, with 20 bases between. CDR1 is MNHEY and CDR2 is SMNVEV in the germline V gene (reference sequence). Sequencing was performed with immunoSEQ multiplex PCR; in TCRdb, only in-frame clones are kept and a portion is missing. This table has tens of thousands of clones, roughly 87% appearing once. This sample comprised CD8+ T cells from peripheral blood mononuclear cells, obtained after pregnancy. The source of this sequence is a female donor with multiple sclerosis, enrolled in a pregnancy study. The chain employs TRBV27 and TRBJ2-1, with D possibly being TRBD2 (5 bases). CDR3 amino acids: CASGQGPGSVNEQFF. The CDR3 nucleotides read TGTGCCAGCGGCCAAGGTCCGGGGTCAGTCAATGAGCAGTTCTTC.